This TCR beta chain was identified in a study of cytomegalovirus exposure and HLA in healthy donors. Use of 60 Vbeta and 13 Jbeta primers characterized the PCR. Original handling: About 12 million of 65 million to 95 million unique TCR beta chains were shared, per a later count. The method was immunoSEQ multiplex PCR; TCRdb's version includes in-frame clones alone and lacks a portion of them. From that table come the V and J calls and clone size; the DNA was used to work out D and trimming. The table has 150,000 or so clones, approximately 78% seen once; the top ten hold roughly 1.5%. The CDR3 length is 16 residues. The junction had 4 bases not matched to a gene; V was cut back by 2 bases and J by 2 bases. Germline CDR1 and CDR2: SGHTA and FQGNSA. General study findings and limits: With later analysis, a missense DCLRE1C variant became linked to TCR beta V- and J-gene trimming. The authors later found HLA-associated TCR beta chains more clonally expanded than equally common others.

In regard to this clone: Its specificity is not known.

The sample consisted of PBMCs. V is TRBV7-2 and J is TRBJ2-7; TRBD2 matches 12 bases. This sequence originates from a female donor in good health and CMV-seronegative. The CDR3 is CASSLTRLAGAYEQYF. CDR3 nucleotides: TGTGCCAGCAGCTTAACCAGACTAGCGGGAGCCTACGAGCAGTACTTC.